This T cell receptor (beta chain) was identified during a study of early T cells in non-severe SARS-CoV-2 infection (dated by TCRdb to the early 2020s). In the study overall: TCR sequencing used bulk RNA from unsorted whole blood, so alpha and beta chains could not be paired. Study-level results and caveats: VDJdb matching was skewed toward anti-spike CD8 responses and likely underestimated virus-specific expansions, missing private and CD4 specificities.

This was a case-control study nested in a cohort of healthcare workers in London, UK, who had nasopharyngeal swab PCR tests and blood samples taken every week. Healthcare workers were recruited during the week of the UK lockdown, between 23 and 31 March 2020, and followed weekly for up to roughly 16 weeks. There are a few counts of this clonotype. What antigen it recognizes has not been identified. Base-call qualities are not available, and no considerably larger clone is one nucleotide away. The protocol used for the library was 5' RACE. The instrument given in TCRdb is NextSeq 500. To correct for sequencing error and PCR bias, the TCR library protocol tagged individual cDNA molecules with unique molecular identifiers. TCR alpha and beta chains were both sequenced, and the abundances of alpha and beta sequences in each sample were closely correlated with each other. The paper's processing steps were these. Decombinator V4 was used to annotate the V gene, J gene and CDR3 of the TCR sequences. TCRs were defined as expanded if a significant change between any two time points was detected under a Poisson model with p below 0.0001. TCR abundances were normalised to the total number of TCRs sequenced per sample and expressed as counts per million. TRAV1-2 paired with TRAJ12, TRAJ20 or TRAJ33 defined MAIT TCRs, while TRAV10 paired with TRAJ18 defined iNKT TCRs. VDJdb, accessed on 1 November 2021, was searched for TCRs annotated for CMV, EBV and SARS-CoV-2, and TCRs annotated for more than one antigen were excluded. TCRdb reprocessing: public reads trimmed at Q25 with fastp, clones called with MiXCR, in-frame beta chains kept. Merged by CDR3 protein, the rows form single entries marked with the most common genes and DNA. The V and J calls shown here were made by TCRdb, not taken from the authors' results. Across this sample there are roughly 66,000 distinct CDR3 sequences, with over 8% seen only once. The top ten hold roughly 3.2% of the sample.

From cysteine to phenylalanine, the CDR3 is 16 amino acids long. The entry retains the CDR3 DNA only, 48 bases that are in frame from base 1. V and J are trimmed by 7 bases and 1 base, and the gene matches miss 7 bases of the junction. The receptor's source is an adult who was a healthcare worker with PCR-confirmed SARS-CoV-2 infection or an uninfected control (not recorded which). The chain employs TRBV12-3 or TRBV12-4 and TRBJ2-2, and TRBD1 matches 9 of the central bases. Material for sequencing was whole blood. This receptor carries the CDR3 CASTLDRGENTGELFF. DNA sequence: TGTGCCAGCACCTTAGACAGGGGGGAGAACACCGGGGAGCTGTTTTTT.